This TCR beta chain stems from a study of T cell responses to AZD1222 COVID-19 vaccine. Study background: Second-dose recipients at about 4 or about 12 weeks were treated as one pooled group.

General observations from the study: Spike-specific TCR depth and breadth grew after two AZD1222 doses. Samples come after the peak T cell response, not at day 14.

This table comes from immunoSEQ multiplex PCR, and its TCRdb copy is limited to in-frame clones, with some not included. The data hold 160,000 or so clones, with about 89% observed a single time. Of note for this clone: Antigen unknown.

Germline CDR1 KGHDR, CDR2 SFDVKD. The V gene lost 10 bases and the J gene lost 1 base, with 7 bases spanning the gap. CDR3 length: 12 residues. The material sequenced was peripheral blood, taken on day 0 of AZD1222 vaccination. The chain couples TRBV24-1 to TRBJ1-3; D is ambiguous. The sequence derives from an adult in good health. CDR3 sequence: CATMGSGNTIYF. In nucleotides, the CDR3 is TGTGCCACAATGGGGTCTGGAAACACCATATATTTT.